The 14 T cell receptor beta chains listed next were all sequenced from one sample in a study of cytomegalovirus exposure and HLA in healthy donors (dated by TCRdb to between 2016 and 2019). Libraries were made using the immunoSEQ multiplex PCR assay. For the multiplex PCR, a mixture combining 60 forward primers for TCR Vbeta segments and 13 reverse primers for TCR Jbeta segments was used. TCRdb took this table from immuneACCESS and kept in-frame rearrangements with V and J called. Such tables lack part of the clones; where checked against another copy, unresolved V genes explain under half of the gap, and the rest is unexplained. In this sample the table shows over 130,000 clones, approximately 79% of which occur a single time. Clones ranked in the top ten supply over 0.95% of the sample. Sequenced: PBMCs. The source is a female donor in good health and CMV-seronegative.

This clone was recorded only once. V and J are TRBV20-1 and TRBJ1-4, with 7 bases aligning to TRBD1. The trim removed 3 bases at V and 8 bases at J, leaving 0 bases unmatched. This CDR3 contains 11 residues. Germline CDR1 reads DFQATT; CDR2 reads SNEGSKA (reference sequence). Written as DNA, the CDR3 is TGCAGTGCTAGGGACAGGGAAAAACTGTTTTTT. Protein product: CSARDREKLFF.

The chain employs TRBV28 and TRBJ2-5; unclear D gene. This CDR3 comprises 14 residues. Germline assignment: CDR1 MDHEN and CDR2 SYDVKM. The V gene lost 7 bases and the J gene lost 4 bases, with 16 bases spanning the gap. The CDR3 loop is CASIPEVAAETQYF. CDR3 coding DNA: TGTGCCAGCATTCCTGAGGTGGCAGCAGAGACCCAGTACTTC.

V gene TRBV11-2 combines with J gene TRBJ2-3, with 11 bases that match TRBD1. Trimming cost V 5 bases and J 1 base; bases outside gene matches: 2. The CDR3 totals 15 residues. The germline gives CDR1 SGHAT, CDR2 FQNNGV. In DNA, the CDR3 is TGTGCCAGCAGCCCGGGACAGGGGGGCACAGATACGCAGTATTTT. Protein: CASSPGQGGTDTQYF.

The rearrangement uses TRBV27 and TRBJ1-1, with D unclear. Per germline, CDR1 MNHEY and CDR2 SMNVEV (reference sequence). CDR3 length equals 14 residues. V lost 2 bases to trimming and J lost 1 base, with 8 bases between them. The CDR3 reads CASSLLQPNTEAFF. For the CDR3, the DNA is TGTGCCAGCAGTTTACTACAGCCGAACACTGAAGCTTTCTTT.

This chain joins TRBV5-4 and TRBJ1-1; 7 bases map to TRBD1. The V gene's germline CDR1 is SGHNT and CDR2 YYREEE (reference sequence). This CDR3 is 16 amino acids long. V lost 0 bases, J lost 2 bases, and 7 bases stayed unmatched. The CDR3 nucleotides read TGTGCCAGCAGCTTGGATTGGGCAGGGGGAAACACTGAAGCTTTCTTT. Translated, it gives CASSLDWAGGNTEAFF. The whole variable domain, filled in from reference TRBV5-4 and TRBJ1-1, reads ETGVTQSPTHLIKTRGQQVTLRCSSQSGHNTVSWYQQALGQGPQFIFQYYREEENGRGNFPPRFSGLQFPNYSSELNVNALELDDSALYLCASSLDWAGGNTEAFFGQGTRLTVV.

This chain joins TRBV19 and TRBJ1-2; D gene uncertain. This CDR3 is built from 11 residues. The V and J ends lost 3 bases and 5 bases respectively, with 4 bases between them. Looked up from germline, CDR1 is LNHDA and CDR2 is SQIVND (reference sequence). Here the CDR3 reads CASSINYGYTF. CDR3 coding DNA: TGTGCCAGTAGTATCAATTATGGCTACACCTTC.

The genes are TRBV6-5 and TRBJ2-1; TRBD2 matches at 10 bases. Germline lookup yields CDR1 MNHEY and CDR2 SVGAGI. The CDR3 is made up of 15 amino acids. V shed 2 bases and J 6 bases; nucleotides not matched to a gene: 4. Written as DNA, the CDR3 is TGTGCCAGCAGTTACGTGGCTAGCGGGAGCAATGAGCAGTTCTTC. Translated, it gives CASSYVASGSNEQFF.

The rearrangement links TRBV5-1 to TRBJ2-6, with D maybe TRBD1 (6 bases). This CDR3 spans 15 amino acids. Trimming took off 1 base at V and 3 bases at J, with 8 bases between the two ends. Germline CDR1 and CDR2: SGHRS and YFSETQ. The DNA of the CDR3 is TGCGCCAGCAGCTTGACAGGGTATGGGGCCAACGTCCTGACTTTC. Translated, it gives CASSLTGYGANVLTF. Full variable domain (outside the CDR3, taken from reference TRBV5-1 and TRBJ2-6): KAGVTQTPRYLIKTRGQQVTLSCSPISGHRSVSWYQQTPGQGLQFLFEYFSETQRNKGNFPGRFSGRQFSNSRSEMNVSTLELGDSALYLCASSLTGYGANVLTFGAGSRLTVL.

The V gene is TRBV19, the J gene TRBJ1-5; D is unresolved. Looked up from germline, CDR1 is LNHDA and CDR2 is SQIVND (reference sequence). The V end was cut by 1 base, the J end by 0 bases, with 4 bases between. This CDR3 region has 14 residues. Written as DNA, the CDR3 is TGTGCCAGTAGTATAGCTTATAGCAATCAGCCCCAGCATTTT. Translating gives CASSIAYSNQPQHF.

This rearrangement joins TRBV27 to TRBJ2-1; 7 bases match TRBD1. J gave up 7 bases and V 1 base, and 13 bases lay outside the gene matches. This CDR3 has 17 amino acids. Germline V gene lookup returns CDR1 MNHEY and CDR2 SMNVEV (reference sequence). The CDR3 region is CASSLFPPGTAFNEQFF. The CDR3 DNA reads TGTGCCAGCAGTTTATTCCCCCCCGGGACAGCCTTTAATGAGCAGTTCTTC.

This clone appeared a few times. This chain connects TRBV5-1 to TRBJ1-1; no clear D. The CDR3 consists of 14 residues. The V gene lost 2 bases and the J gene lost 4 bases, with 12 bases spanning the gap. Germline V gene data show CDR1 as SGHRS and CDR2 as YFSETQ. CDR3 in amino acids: CASSFDTWATEAFF. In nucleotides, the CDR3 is TGCGCCAGCAGCTTTGATACCTGGGCCACTGAAGCTTTCTTT.

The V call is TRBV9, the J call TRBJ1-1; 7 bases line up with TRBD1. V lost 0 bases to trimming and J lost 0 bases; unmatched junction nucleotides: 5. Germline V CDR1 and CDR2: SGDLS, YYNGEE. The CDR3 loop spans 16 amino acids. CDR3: CASSVARDSLNTEAFF. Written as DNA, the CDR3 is TGTGCCAGCAGCGTAGCTAGGGACAGTTTGAACACTGAAGCTTTCTTT. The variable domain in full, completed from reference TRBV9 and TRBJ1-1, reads DSGVTQTPKHLITATGQRVTLRCSPRSGDLSVYWYQQSLDQGLQFLIQYYNGEERAKGNILERFSAQQFPDLHSELNLSSLELGDSALYFCASSVARDSLNTEAFFGQGTRLTVV.

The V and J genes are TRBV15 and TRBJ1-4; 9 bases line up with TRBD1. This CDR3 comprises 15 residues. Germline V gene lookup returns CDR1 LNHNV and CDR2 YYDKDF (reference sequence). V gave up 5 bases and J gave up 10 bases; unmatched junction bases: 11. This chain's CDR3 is CATSGPDRGLGKLFF. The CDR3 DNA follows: TGTGCCACCAGCGGACCGGACAGGGGTTTGGGAAAACTGTTTTTT.

The CDR3 DNA sequence: TGTGCCAGCAGCCCTAGGGGTTTATACCAAGAGACCCAGTACTTC. Translated, it gives CASSPRGLYQETQYF. The chain recombines TRBV6-1 with TRBJ2-5, with TRBD1 as a possible D gene (5 bases). Germline CDR1 MNHNS, CDR2 SASEGT. The CDR3 sequence is 15 residues long. Deletions cut 6 bases from V and 0 bases from J, with 14 bases between.